The 21 T cell receptor beta chains presented below share a single source sample, sequenced in a study of beta chain features in type 1 diabetes. Notes on the study in general: In every one of the four CD4+ subsets, TCRB CDR3s were moderately but significantly shorter in Type 1 diabetes patients.

Antigens of these TCRs are unknown. The sequenced template was cDNA made from the entire isolated RNA. Some clones are missing from TCRdb's copy, which holds only in-frame ones; the method was immunoSEQ multiplex PCR. Among about 700,000 clones listed, around an eighth were seen once. Sequenced sample: naive CD4+ T cells from blood. The receptors here all came from a man younger than 35 with type 1 diabetes.

The V call is TRBV29-1, the J call TRBJ2-7; 7 positions agree with TRBD1. The CDR3 has 14 amino acids. The germline gives CDR1 SQVTM, CDR2 ANQGSEA. J lost 1 base, V lost 4 bases, and 7 bases had no gene match. The CDR3 protein is CSVGTGDRSYEQYF. CDR3 coding DNA: TGCAGCGTTGGAACAGGGGATCGATCCTACGAGCAGTACTTC.

The rearrangement links TRBV5-1 to TRBJ2-1; D gene uncertain. In germline, CDR1 is SGHRS, CDR2 YFSETQ. The CDR3 has 11 residues. V lost 2 bases, J lost 11 bases, and 8 bases lay in between. CDR3 nucleotides: TGCGCCAGCAGCTTCGAGACCCAGCAGTTCTTC. Translation gives CASSFETQQFF.

This clone was counted a few times. The gene calls are TRBV7-2 and TRBJ2-5, with D uncertain. The CDR3 runs 14 residues. Trimming pared 1 base from V and 5 bases from J, leaving 11 bases between. Germline values: CDR1 SGHTA, CDR2 FQGNSA. For the CDR3, the DNA is TGTGCCAGCAGCTTAGATTGGGCTGGCGAGACCCAGTACTTC. This gives the protein CASSLDWAGETQYF.

The rearrangement links TRBV7-2 to TRBJ2-7; D might be TRBD1 (5 bases). V lost 1 base and J 2 bases, leaving 15 bases between the germline ends. CDR1 is SGHTA and CDR2 is FQGNSA in the germline V gene. The CDR3 is 16 amino acids. CDR3 sequence: CASSLGVGHLPYEQYF. In DNA, the CDR3 is TGTGCCAGCAGCTTAGGGGTAGGACACCTCCCCTACGAGCAGTACTTC. Combining the CDR3 with reference TRBV7-2 and TRBJ2-7 gives the whole variable domain GAGVSQSPSNKVTEKGKDVELRCDPISGHTALYWYRQSLGQGLEFLIYFQGNSAPDKSGLPSDRFSAERTGGSVSTLTIQRTQQEDSAVYLCASSLGVGHLPYEQYFGPGTRLTVT.

This clone was detected a few times. J is TRBJ1-3 and V is TRBV2; D is undetermined. Germline V gives CDR1 SNHLY, CDR2 FYNNEI. The V end was cut by 6 bases, the J end by 0 bases, with 12 bases between. The length of the CDR3 is 15 residues. This chain's CDR3 is CASRAEQLSGNTIYF. The CDR3 nucleotides are TGTGCCAGCAGGGCCGAACAGCTCTCTGGAAACACCATATATTTT.

V is TRBV18 and J is TRBJ1-1, with unresolved D. Trimming removed 4 bases at V and 1 base at J, with 10 bases between. CDR1 KGHSH and CDR2 LQKENI come from the germline V gene. The length of the CDR3 is 14 residues. CDR3 coding DNA: TGTGCCAGCTCACTTCGGCAGGAGAACACTGAAGCTTTCTTT. It translates to CASSLRQENTEAFF.

The CDR3 DNA reads TGTGCCAGCAGCGGAGTAGGCACAGGCCCGAACTATGGCTACACCTTC. Translation: CASSGVGTGPNYGYTF. The chain recombines TRBV9 with TRBJ1-2; a weak D match, TRBD1 (5 bases). The CDR3 has 16 residues. V was cut by 3 bases and J by 2 bases, with 17 bases left in between. Germline CDR1 reads SGDLS; CDR2 reads YYNGEE.

This clone was found a few times. The V and J genes are TRBV19 and TRBJ2-5, with TRBD2 matching 8 bases. The CDR3 contains 15 residues. V lost 1 base to trimming and J lost 5 bases; unmatched junction nucleotides: 6. Germline lookup yields CDR1 LNHDA and CDR2 SQIVND (reference sequence). The CDR3 DNA reads as TGTGCCAGTAGTATAGCTCTAGCGGGTCGGGAGACCCAGTACTTC. This encodes CASSIALAGRETQYF.

This clone has more than one count but fewer than ten. CDR3 residues: CASATPYEQYF. The CDR3 DNA reads as TGTGCCAGCGCGACCCCCTACGAGCAGTACTTC. The V call is TRBV28, the J call TRBJ2-7, with D unclear. The CDR3 loop spans 11 amino acids. V gave up 8 bases and J gave up 2 bases, with 7 bases separating them. The germline CDR1 and CDR2 sequences are MDHEN and SYDVKM.

This clone showed up just a few times. The chain carries TRBV14 and TRBJ1-1, with D uncertain. CDR3 length: 13 amino acids. Germline lookup yields CDR1 SGHDN and CDR2 FVKESK. Deletions cut 4 bases from V and 0 bases from J, with 6 bases between. The CDR3 region has the DNA TGTGCCAGCAGCCCCCGGATGAACACTGAAGCTTTCTTT. Encoded protein: CASSPRMNTEAFF.

The sample holds a few counts of this clone. The gene calls are TRBV9 and TRBJ1-1; 11 bases align to TRBD1. Germline V gives CDR1 SGDLS, CDR2 YYNGEE. V was clipped by 0 bases and J by 4 bases; unmatched bases: 2. This CDR3 spans 15 amino acids. The CDR3 sequence: CASSVVGTGGTEAFF. CDR3 sequence (DNA): TGTGCCAGCAGCGTAGTGGGGACAGGGGGCACTGAAGCTTTCTTT.

The chain links TRBV7-9 to TRBJ1-1; 7 bases are a match to TRBD1. V shed 4 bases, J shed 2 bases, and the junction held 7 bases outside the gene matches. In germline, CDR1 is SEHNR, CDR2 FQNEAQ (reference sequence). The CDR3 is 15 amino acids. The CDR3 spells CASSSMTGSNTEAFF. The CDR3 DNA reads as TGTGCCAGCAGCTCGATGACAGGGTCAAACACTGAAGCTTTCTTT.

The chain couples TRBV5-1 to TRBJ2-5; 9 bases are a match to TRBD1. The CDR3 is 17 amino acids. Germline CDR1 reads SGHRS; CDR2 reads YFSETQ. J lost 1 base, V lost 5 bases, and 12 bases had no gene match. The CDR3 coding sequence is TGCGCCAGCAGTCGAGTAACAGGGGGCGCGATCCAAGAGACCCAGTACTTC. The encoded protein is CASSRVTGGAIQETQYF.

The rearrangement joins TRBV2 to TRBJ2-7; no firm D call. The CDR3 has 12 residues. Germline CDR1 reads SNHLY; CDR2 reads FYNNEI. V gave up 8 bases and J gave up 2 bases, with 10 bases separating them. The DNA for the CDR3 is TGTGCCAGCTTGGACCTCCCCTACGAGCAGTACTTC. Its translation is CASLDLPYEQYF.

In this sample, this clone turned up a few times. The chain carries TRBV10-3 and TRBJ1-1; 9 nucleotides align to TRBD1. This CDR3 comprises 13 residues. The V and J ends lost 3 bases and 8 bases, in that order; junction bases with no gene match: 4. Germline V lookup: CDR1 ENHRY, CDR2 SYGVKD. The CDR3, as DNA: TGTGCCATCAGTGAAGGGACAGGGTCGGAAGCTTTCTTT. Its translation: CAISEGTGSEAFF.

The chain uses TRBV27 and TRBJ2-7; 9 nucleotides match TRBD1. Trimming took 5 bases from V and 3 from J; bases not matched to a gene: 11. CDR3 length equals 16 residues. Germline CDR1 MNHEY, CDR2 SMNVEV (reference sequence). CDR3 nucleotide sequence: TGTGCCAGCAGTCCCTCCTTGGGACAGGGTCGCTACGAGCAGTACTTC. Encoded protein: CASSPSLGQGRYEQYF.

This clone was recorded a few times. This chain links TRBV23-1 with TRBJ2-3; TRBD1 matches 8 bases. TRBV23-1 is reported as an ORF; its role is uncertain. The CDR3 loop spans 16 amino acids. V shed 4 bases and J 2 bases; nucleotides not matched to a gene: 8. The CDR3 reads CASSPPDRVNTDTQYF. In DNA, the CDR3 is TGCGCCAGCAGTCCACCGGACAGGGTTAACACAGATACGCAGTATTTT.

J is TRBJ1-4 and V is TRBV29-1, with TRBD1 as a possible D gene (5 bases). This CDR3 has 12 amino acids. CDR1 is SQVTM and CDR2 is ANQGSEA in the germline V gene. V gave up 4 bases and J gave up 8 bases, with 11 bases separating them. As DNA, the CDR3 is TGCAGCGTTGCCGCCCGGGGGGAAAAACTGTTTTTT. Translation: CSVAARGEKLFF.

The rearrangement links TRBV30 to TRBJ1-1; no definite D call. Trimming cost V 3 bases and J 3 bases, with 14 bases left between them. CDR3 length: 14 amino acids. Looked up from germline, CDR1 is GTSNPN and CDR2 is SVGIG (reference sequence). The CDR3 sequence: CAWSSTRIYTEAFF. CDR3 DNA: TGTGCCTGGAGCTCCACGCGGATTTACACTGAAGCTTTCTTT.

Details on this clone: Other DNA sequences in this specimen translate into the identical CDR3. The gene calls are TRBV5-1 and TRBJ2-7; D remains ambiguous. Germline CDR1 is SGHRS and CDR2 is YFSETQ. Trimming took off 0 bases at V and 2 bases at J, with 3 bases between the two ends. The CDR3 is 12 amino acids. The CDR3 reads CASSLGTYEQYF. CDR3 in DNA: TGCGCCAGCAGCTTGGGAACCTACGAGCAGTACTTC.

The rearrangement joins TRBV4-1 to TRBJ2-7; D is unclear. Trimming cost V 0 bases and J 2 bases, with 14 bases left between them. CDR1 is MGHRA, CDR2 YSYEKL, per germline. CDR3 size: 16 residues. In DNA, the CDR3 is TGCGCCAGCAGCCAAGAGCCTTTAATAGGGACCTACGAGCAGTACTTC. Its protein product is CASSQEPLIGTYEQYF.